The sequence of this T cell receptor beta chain was determined in a study of blood T cell repertoires in COVID-19. Profiling relied on immunoSEQ multiplex PCR, and the TCRdb table lists in-frame clones only, not all of them. The data contain hundreds of thousands of clones, 70% to 90% of them seen just once; the ten biggest clones take up more than 0.95%. Trimming took 8 bases from V and 2 from J, leaving 17 bases between them. The CDR3 extends over 14 amino acids. Germline V lookup: CDR1 SQVTM, CDR2 ANQGSEA. This clone was picked up a small number of times. V usage is TRBV29-1 and J usage is TRBJ2-3; D perhaps matches TRBD1 (5 bases). Sequencing used peripheral blood. This sequence originates from a man aged 40-50 years with acute or convalescent COVID-19. The DNA for the CDR3 is TGCAGCTCCGGGTCAGGGATTTTCACAGATACGCAGTATTTT. Its translation: CSSGSGIFTDTQYF.